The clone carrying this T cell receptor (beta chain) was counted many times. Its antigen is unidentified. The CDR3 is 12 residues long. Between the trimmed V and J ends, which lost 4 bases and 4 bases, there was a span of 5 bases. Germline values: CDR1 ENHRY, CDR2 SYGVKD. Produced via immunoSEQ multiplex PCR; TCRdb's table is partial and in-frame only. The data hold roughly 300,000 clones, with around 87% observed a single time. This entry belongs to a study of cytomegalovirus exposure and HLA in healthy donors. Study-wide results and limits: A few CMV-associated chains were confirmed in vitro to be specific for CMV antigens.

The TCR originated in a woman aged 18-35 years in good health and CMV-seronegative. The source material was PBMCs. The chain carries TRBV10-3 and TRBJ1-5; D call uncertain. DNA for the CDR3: TGTGCCATCAGTGGTAATAATCAGCCCCAGCATTTT. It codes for CAISGNNQPQHF.